What follows are 27 T cell receptor beta chains derived from one specimen sequenced in a study of Ad26.COV2.S vaccination and SARS-CoV-2 variants. Described treatment: around 19 received Ad26.COV2.S at low or high dose, single or two shots; several received placebo; per-sample allocation not given. Day 63 after the first injection of vaccine or placebo was the sampling time. Assay used: immunoSEQ multiplex PCR; TCRdb lists only in-frame clones, some missing. Among a few hundred thousand clones listed, more than 75% were seen once. Material: peripheral blood, obtained in a trial of Ad26.COV2.S vaccine versus placebo. The origin of the receptors is a person between 18 and 65 years old who received the Ad26.COV2.S COVID-19 vaccine or a placebo.

V and J are TRBV10-2 and TRBJ2-5, with 9 bases identical to TRBD1. V dropped 6 bases and J dropped 3; count of bases not matched to a gene: 2. CDR1 and CDR2 (germline): WSHSY, SAAADI. There are 13 residues in the CDR3. CDR3 bases: TGCGCCAGCAGCCGGGACAGGGAAGAGACCCAGTACTTC. Protein: CASSRDREETQYF.

V gene TRBV11-3 combines with J gene TRBJ2-1, with D hard to call. This CDR3 is built from 12 residues. The germline V gene encodes CDR1 SGHNT and CDR2 YENEEA. Trimming cost V 5 bases and J 8 bases, with 10 bases left between them. DNA for the CDR3: TGTGCCAGCAGCCTCCTTGGGGATGAGCAGTTCTTC. It specifies CASSLLGDEQFF.

This clone was observed once. The chain joins TRBV20-1 to TRBJ1-2; no clear D gene. Germline V gene lookup returns CDR1 DFQATT and CDR2 SNEGSKA (reference sequence). V shed 3 bases and J shed 2 bases, with 10 bases lying between them. This CDR3 has 13 amino acids. The CDR3, as DNA: TGCAGTGCTAGTTTGGGCGGAAACTATGGCTACACCTTC. This sequence encodes CSASLGGNYGYTF.

J is TRBJ2-1 and V is TRBV6-5; TRBD2 aligns across 14 bases. This CDR3 contains 14 residues. After removal of 7 bases from V and 9 bases from J, the junction contained 5 bases not matched to a gene. CDR1 is MNHEY, CDR2 SVGAGI, per germline. CDR3: CASTGTSGGSEQFF. In DNA form, the CDR3 reads TGTGCCAGCACTGGGACTAGCGGGGGAAGTGAGCAGTTCTTC.

In this sample, this clone turned up once. V and J are TRBV6-5 and TRBJ1-2; no firm D call. This CDR3 region has 16 residues. Trimming pared 2 bases from V and 1 base from J, leaving 14 bases between. CDR1 MNHEY and CDR2 SVGAGI come from the germline V gene. CDR3 sequence: CASSYRPDGNNYGYTF. The CDR3 DNA reads TGTGCCAGCAGTTACAGACCGGACGGGAATAACTATGGCTACACCTTC.

On this clone itself: The DNA is left out, because the CDR3 cannot be placed on it with certainty; the CDR3 is given as TCRdb lists it. The chain carries TRBV7-9 and TRBJ2-7. The CDR3 is 15 amino acids long, termini counted. The germline CDR1 and CDR2 sequences are SEHNR and FQNEAQ (reference sequence). Here the CDR3 reads CASSSTLGESYEQYF.

This chain links TRBV27 with TRBJ2-2; TRBD2 matches 12 bases. This CDR3 is 18 amino acids long. Germline V gene data show CDR1 as MNHEY and CDR2 as SMNVEV (reference sequence). J lost 0 bases, V lost 3 bases, and 5 bases had no gene match. CDR3 loop: CASSFQTSGGPNTGELFF. CDR3 in DNA: TGTGCCAGCAGTTTTCAAACTAGCGGGGGGCCGAACACCGGGGAGCTGTTTTTT.

The rearrangement uses TRBV6-5 and TRBJ2-3, with TRBD2 matching over 11 bases. V dropped 6 bases and J dropped 0; count of bases not matched to a gene: 2. The CDR3 contains 15 residues. Germline CDR1 and CDR2: MNHEY and SVGAGI. The chain's CDR3 is CASSRLAGSTDTQYF. The CDR3 region has the DNA TGTGCCAGCAGCAGACTAGCGGGGAGCACAGATACGCAGTATTTT.

The chain employs TRBV2 and TRBJ1-4; possibly TRBD1 for D (6 bases). Trimming removed 8 bases at V and 3 bases at J, with 13 bases between. CDR1 is SNHLY, CDR2 FYNNEI, per germline. The CDR3 covers 14 residues. The CDR3 sequence: CASQPEGANEKLFF. In DNA, the CDR3 is TGTGCCAGCCAACCGGAGGGGGCTAATGAAAAACTGTTTTTT.

This clone was seen a few times. This chain joins TRBV18 and TRBJ1-1; no reliable D call. V lost 0 bases, J lost 1 base, and 18 bases lay in between. This CDR3 has 18 residues. The germline gives CDR1 KGHSH, CDR2 LQKENI. CDR3 protein: CASSPPGLTGRTNTEAFF. CDR3 sequence (DNA): TGTGCCAGCTCACCACCCGGGTTGACGGGGAGGACGAACACTGAAGCTTTCTTT. Variable domain in full (rest from reference TRBV18 and TRBJ1-1): NAGVMQNPRHLVRRRGQEARLRCSPMKGHSHVYWYRQLPEEGLKFMVYLQKENIIDESGMPKERFSAEFPKEGPSILRIQQVVRGDSAAYFCASSPPGLTGRTNTEAFFGQGTRLTVV.

This chain joins TRBV14 and TRBJ1-1, with a tentative D call TRBD1 (5 bases). Trimming left V 0 bases short and J 1 base short, with 12 bases between. Germline CDR1 SGHDN, CDR2 FVKESK. This CDR3 comprises 16 residues. The CDR3 bases are TGTGCCAGCAGCCAAGAATTCGGGACGGGGAACACTGAAGCTTTCTTT. Translating it yields CASSQEFGTGNTEAFF.

The chain combines TRBV4-2 with TRBJ2-7; D is ambiguous. V lost 4 bases, J lost 2 bases, and 15 bases lay in between. The length of the CDR3 is 15 residues. Germline V gene data show CDR1 as LGHNA and CDR2 as YNFKEQ. The CDR3 coding sequence is TGTGCCAGCAGCCCTGCCTTAGTGGGCCCCTACGAGCAGTACTTC. This sequence encodes CASSPALVGPYEQYF.

The V call is TRBV7-2, the J call TRBJ1-3; TRBD1 aligns across 11 bases. Germline assignment: CDR1 SGHTA and CDR2 FQGNSA. The CDR3 covers 18 residues. V lost 5 bases to trimming and J lost 7 bases; unmatched junction nucleotides: 16. In DNA form, the CDR3 reads TGTGCCAGCAGCCAGAGGACAGGGGGCCCACTCCCGTGGAACACCATATATTTT. Its translation is CASSQRTGGPLPWNTIYF. The variable domain in full, with the rest retrieved from reference TRBV7-2 and TRBJ1-3, is GAGVSQSPSNKVTEKGKDVELRCDPISGHTALYWYRQSLGQGLEFLIYFQGNSAPDKSGLPSDRFSAERTGGSVSTLTIQRTQQEDSAVYLCASSQRTGGPLPWNTIYFGEGSWLTVV.

V usage is TRBV29-1 and J usage is TRBJ1-3, with D perhaps TRBD1 (5 bases). V gave up 7 bases and J gave up 4 bases, with 20 bases separating them. Germline V lookup: CDR1 SQVTM, CDR2 ANQGSEA. The CDR3 totals 15 residues. Here the CDR3 reads CSASGWQGVGNTIYF. The CDR3 coding sequence is TGCAGCGCCTCGGGTTGGCAGGGTGTAGGAAACACCATATATTTT.

The gene calls are TRBV4-1 and TRBJ1-1, with D possibly being TRBD1 (5 bases). The CDR3 consists of 17 residues. The V end was cut by 1 base, the J end by 1 base, with 16 bases between. Germline V gene sequence: CDR1 MGHRA, CDR2 YSYEKL. The CDR3 spells CASSQVPLAGGNTEAFF. CDR3 coding DNA: TGCGCCAGCAGCCAAGTACCGTTAGCGGGGGGGAACACTGAAGCTTTCTTT.

The rearrangement links TRBV7-3 to TRBJ1-1; TRBD1 aligns across 7 bases. V dropped 5 bases and J dropped 3; count of bases not matched to a gene: 3. The length of the CDR3 is 13 residues. The germline V gene encodes CDR1 SGHTA and CDR2 FQGTGA. CDR3 nucleotide sequence: TGTGCCAGCAGCGCCGGGACAGACACTGAAGCTTTCTTT. Translation gives CASSAGTDTEAFF.

The chain has TRBV6-5 and TRBJ2-7; possible D gene TRBD1, 5 bases. Germline values: CDR1 MNHEY, CDR2 SVGAGI. This CDR3 region has 13 residues. Trimming stripped 8 bases from V and 1 base from J, with 12 bases between. The CDR3 loop reads CASGQGQSYEQYF. As DNA, the CDR3 is TGTGCCAGCGGGCAGGGTCAGTCCTACGAGCAGTACTTC.

This clone was observed once. The chain couples TRBV7-8 to TRBJ1-1; TRBD1 might be the D (5 bases). V was pared by 1 base and J by 3 bases, with 15 bases between. Germline V gene sequence: CDR1 SGHVS, CDR2 FQNEAQ. The CDR3 consists of 16 residues. The CDR3 loop reads CASSLGGSGYDTEAFF. The CDR3 coding sequence is TGTGCCAGCAGCTTAGGGGGCTCCGGGTATGACACTGAAGCTTTCTTT.

The chain uses TRBV5-1 and TRBJ2-7; D tentatively fits TRBD1 or TRBD2 (5 bases each). This CDR3 contains 15 residues. V shed 1 base and J shed 0 bases, with 11 bases lying between them. Germline-derived CDR1 and CDR2 are SGHRS and YFSETQ. CDR3 nucleotide sequence: TGCGCCAGCAGCTTGAGGGACGGCCACTCCTACGAGCAGTACTTC. It codes for CASSLRDGHSYEQYF.

V is TRBV20-1 and J is TRBJ1-1, with D maybe TRBD1 (5 bases). V lost 8 bases to trimming and J lost 4 bases, with 11 bases between them. Looked up from germline, CDR1 is DFQATT and CDR2 is SNEGSKA (reference sequence). The CDR3 is made up of 11 amino acids. CDR3 protein: CSPQGITEAFF. CDR3 sequence (DNA): TGCAGTCCCCAGGGAATCACTGAAGCTTTCTTT.

The chain recombines TRBV5-5 with TRBJ1-1; no firm D call. The CDR3 has 13 amino acids. The V end lost 2 bases, the J end lost 4 bases, and 9 bases lay between the germline ends. Germline V gene data show CDR1 as SGHKS and CDR2 as YYEKEE (reference sequence). The CDR3 sequence is CASSFVPGTEAFF. The CDR3 region has the DNA TGTGCCAGCAGCTTCGTACCCGGCACTGAAGCTTTCTTT.

This clone was observed a single time. The chain joins TRBV5-1 to TRBJ2-7; no clear D gene. The ends were cut back, 0 bases at V and 1 base at J, with 11 bases in the middle. Germline V gene sequence: CDR1 SGHRS, CDR2 YFSETQ. The CDR3 contains 15 residues. CDR3 in amino acids: CASSLALGSSYEQYF. In nucleotides, the CDR3 is TGCGCCAGCAGCTTGGCGCTAGGCTCATCCTACGAGCAGTACTTC.

V and J are TRBV15 and TRBJ1-2; D is unclear. The germline V gene has CDR1 LNHNV and CDR2 YYDKDF (reference sequence). The CDR3 sequence is 14 residues long. V lost 1 base, J lost 2 bases, and 8 bases lay in between. CDR3 loop: CATSRGGSNYGYTF. CDR3 DNA: TGTGCCACCAGCAGAGGGGGATCCAACTATGGCTACACCTTC.

The chain links TRBV5-8 to TRBJ1-3, with 9 nucleotides matching TRBD1. Germline V CDR1 and CDR2: SGHTS, YDEGEE. The trim removed 4 bases at V and 4 bases at J, leaving 6 bases unmatched. CDR3 length: 15 amino acids. The CDR3 spells CASSPGTGYGNTIYF. The DNA of the CDR3 is TGTGCCAGCAGCCCCGGGACAGGGTACGGAAACACCATATATTTT.

This chain connects TRBV10-3 to TRBJ1-5; D call uncertain. Trimming removed 8 bases at V and 4 bases at J, with 12 bases between. The germline V gene has CDR1 ENHRY and CDR2 SYGVKD. The CDR3 covers 13 residues. The CDR3 reads CAIRGEANQPQHF. As DNA, the CDR3 is TGTGCCATCCGGGGTGAGGCTAATCAGCCCCAGCATTTT.

The CDR3 spells CASSLASGFYEQYF. In DNA form, the CDR3 reads TGCGCCAGCAGCTTGGCATCGGGTTTCTACGAGCAGTACTTC. The chain joins TRBV5-1 to TRBJ2-7, with unresolved D. The CDR3 loop spans 14 amino acids. V gave up 0 bases and J gave up 3 bases, with 10 bases separating them. Germline CDR1 SGHRS, CDR2 YFSETQ.

This clone came up once. The chain joins TRBV4-2 to TRBJ1-4; 9 bases line up with TRBD1. Germline values: CDR1 LGHNA, CDR2 YNFKEQ. CDR3 length: 16 residues. J lost 6 bases, V lost 3 bases, and 8 bases had no gene match. CDR3 coding DNA: TGTGCCAGCAGCCACAAGTATAGGACAGGGGATGAAAAACTGTTTTTT. Encoded protein: CASSHKYRTGDEKLFF.